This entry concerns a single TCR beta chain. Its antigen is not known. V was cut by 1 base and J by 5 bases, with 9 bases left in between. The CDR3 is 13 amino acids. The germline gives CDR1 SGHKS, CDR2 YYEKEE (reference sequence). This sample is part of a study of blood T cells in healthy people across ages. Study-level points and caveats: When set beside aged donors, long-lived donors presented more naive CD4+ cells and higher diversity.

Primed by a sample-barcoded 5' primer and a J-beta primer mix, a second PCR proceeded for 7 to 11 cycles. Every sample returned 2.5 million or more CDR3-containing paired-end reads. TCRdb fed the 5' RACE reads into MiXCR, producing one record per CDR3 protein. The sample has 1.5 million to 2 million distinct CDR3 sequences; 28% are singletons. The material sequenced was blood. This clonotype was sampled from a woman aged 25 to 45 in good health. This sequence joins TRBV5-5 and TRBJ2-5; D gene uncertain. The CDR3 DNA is TGTGCCAGCAGCTTGAAGGGCACGGAGACCCAGTACTTC. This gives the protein CASSLKGTETQYF.